The source of this T cell receptor beta chain is a study of T cells in Graves' hyperthyroidism and ophthalmopathy. The overall study: The authors collected peripheral blood at initial diagnosis, before any treatment.

There are many counts of this clonotype. The antigen remains unidentified. PBMCs were derived from more than 8 ml fresh peripheral blood. The length of the CDR3 is 14 residues. From germline, CDR1 is GTSNPN and CDR2 SVGIG (reference sequence). V was trimmed by 2 bases and J by 12 bases, leaving 17 bases between them. Amplified TCR beta CDR3 regions derived from RNA transcripts. The TCR CDR3 was amplified in a first-round RT-PCR using the HTBI primer set. TCRdb fed the multiplex PCR reads into MiXCR, producing one record per CDR3 protein. Of 500,000 or so distinct CDR3 sequences listed, roughly 18% are singletons. Findings and limits, study-wide: Ophthalmopathy stood apart from stable hyperthyroidism in a 13 V-J model.

The chain carries TRBV30 and TRBJ1-6; weak D call: TRBD1 (5 bases). The TCR was taken from a woman aged 18-35 years with Graves' ophthalmopathy. The sequenced sample consisted of blood. The CDR3 region is CAWSTGSGGEPLHF. DNA for the CDR3: TGTGCCTGGAGTACCGGCTCCGGGGGGGAACCCCTCCACTTT.